The 5 T cell receptor beta chains in this list originate from one sample, sequenced in a study of cytomegalovirus exposure and HLA in healthy donors. PCR employed 60 Vbeta and 13 Jbeta primers. Method: immunoSEQ multiplex PCR; TCRdb's copy keeps in-frame clones and lacks some. The profile shows 110,000 to 150,000 clones, roughly 65% of them singletons. What was sequenced was PBMCs. These receptor sequences come from a man in his 60s in good health and CMV-seronegative.

V and J are TRBV5-1 and TRBJ2-7; D call uncertain. Germline V gene lookup returns CDR1 SGHRS and CDR2 YFSETQ. Trimming took off 0 bases at V and 1 base at J, with 11 bases between the two ends. The CDR3 is made up of 15 amino acids. CDR3 DNA sequence: TGCGCCAGCAGCTTGGGAGCAGGTTTATCCTACGAGCAGTACTTC. Translation gives CASSLGAGLSYEQYF.

The CDR3 spells CASSALTVLGNTIYF. The CDR3 bases are TGTGCCAGCAGTGCTCTAACGGTCCTCGGAAACACCATATATTTT. The V call is TRBV6-5, the J call TRBJ1-3; D is ambiguous. The V gene's germline CDR1 is MNHEY and CDR2 SVGAGI. This CDR3 has 15 residues. V was shortened by 5 bases and J by 4 bases, with 15 bases between the two germline ends.

The chain recombines TRBV19 with TRBJ2-2; D ambiguous. Germline values: CDR1 LNHDA, CDR2 SQIVND (reference sequence). Trimming took 3 bases from V and 6 from J, leaving 11 bases between them. This CDR3 is 14 amino acids long. Written as DNA, the CDR3 is TGTGCCAGTAGTATCCAGCGAGAGGCCGGGGAGCTGTTTTTT. This translates into CASSIQREAGELFF.

The genes are TRBV6-5 and TRBJ1-1, with 10 bases identical to TRBD1. Germline V gene sequence: CDR1 MNHEY, CDR2 SVGAGI. V dropped 7 bases and J dropped 7; count of bases not matched to a gene: 12. There are 15 residues in the CDR3. The CDR3 region is CASTEGDRGRNEAFF. The CDR3 region has the DNA TGTGCCAGCACCGAAGGGGACAGGGGACGGAATGAAGCTTTCTTT.

The chain combines TRBV6-1 with TRBJ1-5, with 9 bases fitting TRBD1. This CDR3 has 15 residues. Germline lookup yields CDR1 MNHNS and CDR2 SASEGT. The J segment lost 7 bases and the V segment lost 7 bases, leaving 11 bases of the junction unmatched. CDR3 residues: CASIPSGTGNQPQHF. The CDR3 DNA is TGTGCCAGCATCCCCTCCGGGACAGGGAACCAGCCCCAGCATTTT.